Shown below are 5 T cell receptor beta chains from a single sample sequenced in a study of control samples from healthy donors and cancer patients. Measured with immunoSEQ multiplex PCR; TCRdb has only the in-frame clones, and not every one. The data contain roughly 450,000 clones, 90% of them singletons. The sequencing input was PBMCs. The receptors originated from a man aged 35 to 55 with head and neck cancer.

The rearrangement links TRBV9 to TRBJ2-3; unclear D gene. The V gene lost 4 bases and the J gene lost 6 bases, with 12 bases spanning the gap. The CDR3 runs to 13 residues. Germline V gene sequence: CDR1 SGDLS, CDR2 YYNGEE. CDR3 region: CASSPTRWDTQYF. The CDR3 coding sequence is TGTGCCAGCAGCCCCACCCGCTGGGATACGCAGTATTTT.

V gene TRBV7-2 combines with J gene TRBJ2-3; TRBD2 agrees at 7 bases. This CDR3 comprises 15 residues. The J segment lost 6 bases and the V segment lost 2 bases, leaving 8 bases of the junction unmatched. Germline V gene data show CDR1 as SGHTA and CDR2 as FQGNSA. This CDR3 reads CASSLPGLSGDTQYF. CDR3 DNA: TGTGCCAGCAGCTTACCGGGACTAAGTGGGGATACGCAGTATTTT.

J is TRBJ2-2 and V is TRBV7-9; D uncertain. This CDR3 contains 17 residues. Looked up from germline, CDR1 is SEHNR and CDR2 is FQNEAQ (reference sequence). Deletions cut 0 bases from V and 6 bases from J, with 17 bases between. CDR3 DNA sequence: TGTGCCAGCAGCTTAGCGTGGCACGGCTCAAGTTCCGGGGAGCTGTTTTTT. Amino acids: CASSLAWHGSSSGELFF.

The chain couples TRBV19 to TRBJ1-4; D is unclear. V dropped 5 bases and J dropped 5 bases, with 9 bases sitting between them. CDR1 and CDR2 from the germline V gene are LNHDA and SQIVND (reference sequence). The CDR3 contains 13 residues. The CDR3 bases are TGTGCCAGTAGTCTCGTTAAGAATGAAAAACTGTTTTTT. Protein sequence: CASSLVKNEKLFF.

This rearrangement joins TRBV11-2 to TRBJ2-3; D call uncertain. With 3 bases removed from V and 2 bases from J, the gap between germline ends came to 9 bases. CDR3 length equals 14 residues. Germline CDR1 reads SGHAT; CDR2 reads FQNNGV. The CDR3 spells CASSLSHPTDTQYF. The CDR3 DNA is TGTGCCAGCAGCTTGAGTCATCCCACAGATACGCAGTATTTT.